This T cell receptor (beta chain) was recovered during a study of blood T cell repertoires in COVID-19. Across the study: Nucleic acid was either cDNA or gDNA, and it came from T cells, B-cell-depleted T cells, or PBMCs.

Germline V lookup: CDR1 SGHTA, CDR2 FQGNSA. Losses at the gene ends were 5 bases for V and 7 bases for J; bases not matched to a gene: 6. The CDR3 covers 13 residues. Produced via immunoSEQ multiplex PCR; TCRdb's table is partial and in-frame only. This table holds about 180,000 clones, approximately 84% found once. The J gene is TRBJ2-7, the V gene TRBV7-2, with 9 bases lining up with TRBD1. The source of this sequence is a human donor with acute COVID-19. The donor label of this sample is uncertain. The sequenced sample was PBMCs or T cells enriched from blood (not recorded which). The CDR3 DNA is TGTGCCAGCAGCAACACAGGGGGCTGGGAGCAGTACTTC. Residues: CASSNTGGWEQYF.